This TCR beta chain was captured in a study of T cells in Graves' hyperthyroidism and ophthalmopathy. What was amplified from RNA transcripts were TCR beta CDR3 regions. The primer set for the first-round RT-PCR of the TCR CDR3 was HTBI. TCRdb reprocessed the multiplex PCR reads via MiXCR and lists one record per CDR3 protein. In the table there are some 350,000 distinct CDR3 sequences, roughly 15% of which are singletons. Germline assignment: CDR1 SGHRS and CDR2 YFSETQ. The ends lost 2 bases at V and 3 bases at J; junction bases unmatched: 8. This CDR3 is 15 amino acids long. Sequencing input: blood. This sequence originates from a woman aged 60-75 years with Graves' ophthalmopathy. This chain links TRBV5-1 with TRBJ2-7, with 7 bases lining up with TRBD2. For the CDR3, the DNA is TGCGCCAGCAGCTTTACCGGGGGGATCGTCTACGAGCAGTACTTC. Translation gives CASSFTGGIVYEQYF.